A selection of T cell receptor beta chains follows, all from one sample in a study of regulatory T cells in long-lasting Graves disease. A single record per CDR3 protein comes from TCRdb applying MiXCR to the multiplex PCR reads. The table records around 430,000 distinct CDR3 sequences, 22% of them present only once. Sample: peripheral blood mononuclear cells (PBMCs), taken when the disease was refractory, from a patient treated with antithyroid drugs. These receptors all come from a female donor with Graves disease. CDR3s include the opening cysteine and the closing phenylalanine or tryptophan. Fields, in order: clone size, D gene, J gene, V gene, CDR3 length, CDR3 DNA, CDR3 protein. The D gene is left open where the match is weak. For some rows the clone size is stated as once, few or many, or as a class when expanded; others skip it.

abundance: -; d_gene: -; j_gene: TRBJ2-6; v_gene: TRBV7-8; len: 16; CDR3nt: TGTGCCAGCAGCTCCAGAAGGGCTGCTGGGGCCAACGTCCTGACTTTC; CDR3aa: CASSSRRAAGANVLTF
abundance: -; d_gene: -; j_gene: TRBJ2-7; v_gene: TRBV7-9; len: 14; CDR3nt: TGTGCCAGCAAAGGAAGCGCAGGCTCCTACGAGCAGTACTTC; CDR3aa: CASKGSAGSYEQYF
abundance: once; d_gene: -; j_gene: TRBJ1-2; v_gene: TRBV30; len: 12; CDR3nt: TGTGCCTGGAGTGTGGGGGGCGAAAGCTACACCTTC; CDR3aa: CAWSVGGESYTF
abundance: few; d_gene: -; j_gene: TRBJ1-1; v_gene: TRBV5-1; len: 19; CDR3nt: TGCGCCAGCACCCCCTCTTCCTTAGGGGCCCAGGGGTCTTCTTCGGGAGCTTTCTTT; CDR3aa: CASTPSSLGAQGSSSGAFF
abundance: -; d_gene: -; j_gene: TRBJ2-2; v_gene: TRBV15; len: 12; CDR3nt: TGTGCCACCGAGGGGGGGGCCGGGGAGCTGTTTTTT; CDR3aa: CATEGGAGELFF
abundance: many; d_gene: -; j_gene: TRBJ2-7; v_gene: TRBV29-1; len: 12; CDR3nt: TGCAGCGCCATCGGGCCTTCCTACGAGCAGTACTTC; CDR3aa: CSAIGPSYEQYF
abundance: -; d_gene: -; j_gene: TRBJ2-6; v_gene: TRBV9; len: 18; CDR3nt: TGTGCCAGCAGCGTATGGGACGGGGGCTTCGCTGGGGCCAACGTCCTGACTTTC; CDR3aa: CASSVWDGGFAGANVLTF
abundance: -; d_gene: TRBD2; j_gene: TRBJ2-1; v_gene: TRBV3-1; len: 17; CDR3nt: TGTGCCAGCAGGCAAAGGGCGGGAGGGCCCTGGTACAATGAGCAGTTCTTC; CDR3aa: CASRQRAGGPWYNEQFF
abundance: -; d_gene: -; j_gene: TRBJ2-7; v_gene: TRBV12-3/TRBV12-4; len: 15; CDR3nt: TGTGCCAGCAGTTTGTCCGGAGGCGCCCTCTACGAGCAGTACTTC; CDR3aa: CASSLSGGALYEQYF
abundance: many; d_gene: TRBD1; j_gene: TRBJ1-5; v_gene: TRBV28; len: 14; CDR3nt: TGTGCCAGCAGTACGGACAGGGGAGGGCAGCCCCAGCATTTT; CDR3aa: CASSTDRGGQPQHF
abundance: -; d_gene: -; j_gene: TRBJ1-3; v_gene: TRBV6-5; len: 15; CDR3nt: TGTGCCAGCAGTTACTCGAGCAGCTCTGGAAACACCATATATTTT; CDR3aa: CASSYSSSSGNTIYF
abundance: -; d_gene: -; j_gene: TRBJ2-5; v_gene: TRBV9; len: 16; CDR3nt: TGTGCCAGCAGCGAGGGGGGGTCGACGTACCAAGAGACCCAGTACTTC; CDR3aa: CASSEGGSTYQETQYF
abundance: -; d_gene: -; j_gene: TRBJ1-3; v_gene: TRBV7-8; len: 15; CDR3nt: TGTGCCAGCAGCTCCCGGGAACTCTCTGGAAACACCATATATTTT; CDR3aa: CASSSRELSGNTIYF
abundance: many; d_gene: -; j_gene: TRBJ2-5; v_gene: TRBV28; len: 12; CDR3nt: TGTGCCAGCAACCAGGATTTAGAGACCCAGTACTTC; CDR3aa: CASNQDLETQYF
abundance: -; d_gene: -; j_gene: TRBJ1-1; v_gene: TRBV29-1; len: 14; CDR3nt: TGCAGCGTTTACCGGACAGTGGACGGCACTGAAGCTTTCTTT; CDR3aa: CSVYRTVDGTEAFF
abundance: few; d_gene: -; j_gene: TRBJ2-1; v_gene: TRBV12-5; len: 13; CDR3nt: TGTGCTAGTGGTTTGACTGAAAGGGATGAGCAGTTCTTC; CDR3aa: CASGLTERDEQFF
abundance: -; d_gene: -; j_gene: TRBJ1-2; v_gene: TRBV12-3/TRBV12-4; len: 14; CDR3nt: TGTGCCAGCAGCGTAACGCAGGGTAGCTATGGCTACACCTTC; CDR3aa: CASSVTQGSYGYTF
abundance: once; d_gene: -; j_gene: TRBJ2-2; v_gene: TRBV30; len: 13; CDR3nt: TGTGCCTGGAGTGTACTAGAGCCCGGGGAGCTGTTTTTT; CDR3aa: CAWSVLEPGELFF
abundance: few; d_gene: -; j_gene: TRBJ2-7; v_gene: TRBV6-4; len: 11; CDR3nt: TGTGCACGGGACTTCGCCTACGAGCAGTACTTC; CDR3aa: CARDFAYEQYF
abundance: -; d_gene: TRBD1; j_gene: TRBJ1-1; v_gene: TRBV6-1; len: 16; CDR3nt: TGTGCCAGCATACCGGGACAGGGGGCGGGAAACACTGAAGCTTTCTTT; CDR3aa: CASIPGQGAGNTEAFF
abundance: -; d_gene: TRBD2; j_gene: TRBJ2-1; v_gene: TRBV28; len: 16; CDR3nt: TGTGCCAGCAGTCCCCTAGCGGGACCCTCCTACAATGAGCAGTTCTTC; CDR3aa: CASSPLAGPSYNEQFF
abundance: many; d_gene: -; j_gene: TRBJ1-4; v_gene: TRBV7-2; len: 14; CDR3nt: TGTGCCAGCAGCTTCAGGGGCCTCGGGGAAAAACTGTTTTTT; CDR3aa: CASSFRGLGEKLFF
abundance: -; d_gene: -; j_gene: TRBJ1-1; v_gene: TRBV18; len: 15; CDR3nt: TGTGCCAGCTCACCAGGGCAGCAGGAGAACACTGAAGCTTTCTTT; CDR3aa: CASSPGQQENTEAFF
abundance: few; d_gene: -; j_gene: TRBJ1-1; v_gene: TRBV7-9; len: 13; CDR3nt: TGTGCCAGCAGCTTTATGCGGGACACTGAAGCTTTCTTT; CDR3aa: CASSFMRDTEAFF
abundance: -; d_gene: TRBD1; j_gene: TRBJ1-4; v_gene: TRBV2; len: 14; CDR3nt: TGTGCCAGCAGTGATAGGACAGGGAACGAAAAACTGTTTTTT; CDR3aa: CASSDRTGNEKLFF
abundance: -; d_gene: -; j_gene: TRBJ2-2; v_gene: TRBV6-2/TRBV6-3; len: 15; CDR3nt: TGTGCCAGCAGTTCCACTCTGAAGGACGGCGGGGAGCTGTTTTTT; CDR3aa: CASSSTLKDGGELFF
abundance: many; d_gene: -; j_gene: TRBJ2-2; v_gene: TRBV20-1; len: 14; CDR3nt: TGCAGTGCTAGAGGGAGCAGTACCACCGGGGAGCTGTTTTTT; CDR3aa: CSARGSSTTGELFF
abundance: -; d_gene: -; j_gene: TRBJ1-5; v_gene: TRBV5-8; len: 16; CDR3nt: TGTGCCAGCAGCTTGGTTAGATACAGGGGCAATCAGCCCCAGCATTTT; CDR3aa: CASSLVRYRGNQPQHF
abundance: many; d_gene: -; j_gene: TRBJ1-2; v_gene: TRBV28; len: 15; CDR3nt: TGTGCCAGCAGTTTAAGAAACAGAGCTCCTAATGGCTACACCTTC; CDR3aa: CASSLRNRAPNGYTF
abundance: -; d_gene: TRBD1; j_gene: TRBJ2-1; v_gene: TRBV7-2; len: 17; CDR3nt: TGTGCCAGCAGCTTAGGGGAGTGGACAGGCCTTAGTGTCGAGCAGTTCTTC; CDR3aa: CASSLGEWTGLSVEQFF
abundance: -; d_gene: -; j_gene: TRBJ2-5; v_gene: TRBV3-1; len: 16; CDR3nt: TGTGCCAGCAGCCAAGATGGGGCCACTCATCAAGAGACCCAGTACTTC; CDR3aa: CASSQDGATHQETQYF
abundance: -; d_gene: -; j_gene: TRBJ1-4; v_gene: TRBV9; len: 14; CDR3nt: TGTGCCAGCAGCGTAGACACCCGTAATGAAAAACTGTTTTTT; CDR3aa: CASSVDTRNEKLFF
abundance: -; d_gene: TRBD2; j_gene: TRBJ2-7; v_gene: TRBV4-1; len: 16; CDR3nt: TGCGCCAGCAGCCCTAGTCGGACTAGCGGCATCTACGAGCAGTACTTC; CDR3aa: CASSPSRTSGIYEQYF
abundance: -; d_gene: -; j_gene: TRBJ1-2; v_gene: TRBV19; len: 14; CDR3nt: TGTGCCAGCTTTCCCCGGGGATTTGGCTATGGCTACACCTTC; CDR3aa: CASFPRGFGYGYTF
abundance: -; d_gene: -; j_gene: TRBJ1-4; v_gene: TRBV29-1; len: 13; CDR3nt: TGCAGCGTTGAAGTTGCGACAGCTGAAAAACTGTTTTTT; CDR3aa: CSVEVATAEKLFF
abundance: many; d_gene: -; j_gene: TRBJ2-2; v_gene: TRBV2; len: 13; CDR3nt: TGTGCCAGCAGGAATAGCAACACCGGGGAGCTGTTTTTT; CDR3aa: CASRNSNTGELFF
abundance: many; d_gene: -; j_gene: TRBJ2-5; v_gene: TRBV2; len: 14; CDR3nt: TGTGCCAGCAGTGAATTTAGGGGGGCTGAGACCCAGTACTTC; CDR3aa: CASSEFRGAETQYF
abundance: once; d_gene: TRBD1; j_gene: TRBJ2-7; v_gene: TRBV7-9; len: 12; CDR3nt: TGTGCCTGTGGGACAGGGACCCACGAGCAGTACTTC; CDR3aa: CACGTGTHEQYF
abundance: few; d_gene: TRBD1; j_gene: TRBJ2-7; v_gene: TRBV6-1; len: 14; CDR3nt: TGTGCCAGCGAGACAGGGTATAATTCAAGGGAGCAGTACTTC; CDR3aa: CASETGYNSREQYF
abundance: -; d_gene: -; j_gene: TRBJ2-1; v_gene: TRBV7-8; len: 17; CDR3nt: TGTGCCAGCAGCTTGGGGGCAGGGAGTACCGAAAGCGGTGAGCAGTTCTTC; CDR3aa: CASSLGAGSTESGEQFF
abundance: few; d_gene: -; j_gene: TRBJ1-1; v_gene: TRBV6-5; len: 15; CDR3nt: TGTGCCAGCAGTTACTGGGGCGACTTAAACACTGAAGCTTTCTTT; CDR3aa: CASSYWGDLNTEAFF
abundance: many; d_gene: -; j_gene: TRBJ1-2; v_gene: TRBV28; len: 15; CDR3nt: TGTGCCAGCAGTTTGGACAGCCAATGGGGCTATGGCTACACCTTC; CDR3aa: CASSLDSQWGYGYTF
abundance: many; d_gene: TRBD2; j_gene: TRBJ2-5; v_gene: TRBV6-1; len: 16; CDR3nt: TGTGCCAGCAGTGACCGCTTGCGGGGGGGCCGAGAGACCCAGTACTTC; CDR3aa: CASSDRLRGGRETQYF
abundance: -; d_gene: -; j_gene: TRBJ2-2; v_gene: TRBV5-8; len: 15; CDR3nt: TGTGCCAGCAGCTTGGACAGGAAAGTCACCGGGGAGCTGTTTTTT; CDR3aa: CASSLDRKVTGELFF
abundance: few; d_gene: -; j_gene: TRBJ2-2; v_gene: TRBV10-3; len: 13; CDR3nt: TGTGCCATCAGGTGGACCAACACCGGGGAGCTGTTTTTT; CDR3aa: CAIRWTNTGELFF
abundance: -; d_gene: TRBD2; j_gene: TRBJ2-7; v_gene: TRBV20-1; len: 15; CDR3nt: TGCAGTACGGGGACTAGCGGGTCACGAACCTACGAGCAGTACTTC; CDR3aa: CSTGTSGSRTYEQYF
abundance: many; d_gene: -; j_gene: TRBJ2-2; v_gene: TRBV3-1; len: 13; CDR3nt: TGTGCCAGCTCACAGGGTGGCACCGGGGAGCTGTTTTTT; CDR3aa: CASSQGGTGELFF